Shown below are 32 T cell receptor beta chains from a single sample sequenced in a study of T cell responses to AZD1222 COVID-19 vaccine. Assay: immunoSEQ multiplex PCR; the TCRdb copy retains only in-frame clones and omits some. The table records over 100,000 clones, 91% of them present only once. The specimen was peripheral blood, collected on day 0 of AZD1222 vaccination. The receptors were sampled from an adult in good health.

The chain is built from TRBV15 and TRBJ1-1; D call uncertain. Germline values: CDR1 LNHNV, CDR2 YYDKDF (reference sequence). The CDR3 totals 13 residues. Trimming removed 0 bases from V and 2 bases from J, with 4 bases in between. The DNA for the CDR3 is TGTGCCACCAGCAGAGACAGAAACACTGAAGCTTTCTTT. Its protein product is CATSRDRNTEAFF.

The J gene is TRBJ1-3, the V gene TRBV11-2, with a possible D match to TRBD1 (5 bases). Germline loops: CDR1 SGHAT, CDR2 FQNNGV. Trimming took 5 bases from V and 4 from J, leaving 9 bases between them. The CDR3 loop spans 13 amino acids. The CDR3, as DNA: TGTGCCAGCAGCCTCCGACAGGGAAACACCATATATTTT. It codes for CASSLRQGNTIYF.

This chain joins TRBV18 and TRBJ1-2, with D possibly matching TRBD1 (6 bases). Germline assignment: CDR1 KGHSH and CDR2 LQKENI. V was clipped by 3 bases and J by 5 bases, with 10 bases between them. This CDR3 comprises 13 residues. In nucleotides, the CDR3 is TGTGCCAGCTCACCCCTCCAGGGGTATGGCTACACCTTC. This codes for CASSPLQGYGYTF.

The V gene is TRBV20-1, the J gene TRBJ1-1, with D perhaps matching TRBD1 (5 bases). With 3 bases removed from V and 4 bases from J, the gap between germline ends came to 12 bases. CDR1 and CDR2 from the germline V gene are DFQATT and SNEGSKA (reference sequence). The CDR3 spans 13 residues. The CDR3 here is CSASRGRGTEAFF. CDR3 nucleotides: TGCAGTGCTAGTAGGGGTCGGGGCACTGAAGCTTTCTTT.

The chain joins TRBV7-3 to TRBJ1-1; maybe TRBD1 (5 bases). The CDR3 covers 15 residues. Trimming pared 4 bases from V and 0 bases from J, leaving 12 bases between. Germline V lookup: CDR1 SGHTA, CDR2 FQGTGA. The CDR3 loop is CASSWSGTVNTEAFF. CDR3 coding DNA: TGTGCCAGCAGCTGGTCCGGGACGGTGAACACTGAAGCTTTCTTT.

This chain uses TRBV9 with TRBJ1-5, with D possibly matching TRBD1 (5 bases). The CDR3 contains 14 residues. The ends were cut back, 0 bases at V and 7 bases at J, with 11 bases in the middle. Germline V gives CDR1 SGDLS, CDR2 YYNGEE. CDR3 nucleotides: TGTGCCAGCAGCGTAGAGGATGGGGGACAGCCCCAGCATTTT. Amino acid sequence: CASSVEDGGQPQHF.

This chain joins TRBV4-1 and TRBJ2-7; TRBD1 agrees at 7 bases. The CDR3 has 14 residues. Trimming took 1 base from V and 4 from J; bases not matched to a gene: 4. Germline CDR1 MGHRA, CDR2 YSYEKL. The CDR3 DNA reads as TGCGCCAGCAGCCAAGCGTCAGGGGGTTACGAGCAGTACTTC. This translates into CASSQASGGYEQYF.

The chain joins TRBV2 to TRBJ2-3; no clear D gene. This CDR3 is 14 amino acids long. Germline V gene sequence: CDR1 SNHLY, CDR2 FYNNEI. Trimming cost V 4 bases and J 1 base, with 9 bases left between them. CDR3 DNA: TGTGCCAGCAGTGTGGGGTGGGGCACAGATACGCAGTATTTT. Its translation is CASSVGWGTDTQYF.

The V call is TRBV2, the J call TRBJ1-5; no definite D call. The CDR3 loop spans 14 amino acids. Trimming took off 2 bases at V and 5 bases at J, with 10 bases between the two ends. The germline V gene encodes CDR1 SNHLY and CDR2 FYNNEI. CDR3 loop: CASSESRTDQPQHF. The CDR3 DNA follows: TGTGCCAGCAGTGAATCACGGACCGATCAGCCCCAGCATTTT.

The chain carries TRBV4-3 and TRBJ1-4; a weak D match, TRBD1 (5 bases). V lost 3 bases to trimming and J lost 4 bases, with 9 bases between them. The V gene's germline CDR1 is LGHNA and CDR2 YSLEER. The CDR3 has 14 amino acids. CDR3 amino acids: CASSQGRRNEKLFF. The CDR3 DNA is TGCGCCAGCAGCCAGGGACGGCGTAATGAAAAACTGTTTTTT.

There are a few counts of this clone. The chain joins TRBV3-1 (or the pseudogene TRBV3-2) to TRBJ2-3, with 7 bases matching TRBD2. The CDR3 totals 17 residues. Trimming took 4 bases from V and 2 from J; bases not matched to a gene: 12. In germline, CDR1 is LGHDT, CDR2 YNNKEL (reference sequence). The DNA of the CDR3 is TGTGCCAGCAGCCCTTTCGCACGGGGGGAGGTCACAGATACGCAGTATTTT. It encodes CASSPFARGEVTDTQYF.

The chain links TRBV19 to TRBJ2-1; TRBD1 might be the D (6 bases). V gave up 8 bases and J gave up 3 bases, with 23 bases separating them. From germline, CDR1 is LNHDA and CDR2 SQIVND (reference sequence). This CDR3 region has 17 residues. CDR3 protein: CASPGRWAKGVYNEQFF. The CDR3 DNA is TGTGCCAGTCCGGGACGCTGGGCAAAGGGGGTCTACAATGAGCAGTTCTTC.

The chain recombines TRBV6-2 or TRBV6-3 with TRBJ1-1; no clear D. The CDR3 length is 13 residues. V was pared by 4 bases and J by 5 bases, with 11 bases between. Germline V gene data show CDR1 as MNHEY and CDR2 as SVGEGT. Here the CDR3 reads CASSWAEGTEAFF. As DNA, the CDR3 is TGTGCCAGCAGTTGGGCGGAAGGGACTGAAGCTTTCTTT.

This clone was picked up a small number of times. CDR3 DNA: TGTGCCAGCAGCTTATGGGCAGCGAACACCGGGGAGCTGTTTTTT. Translation: CASSLWAANTGELFF. The chain combines TRBV11-2 with TRBJ2-2; D not certain. The CDR3 covers 15 residues. Trimming took off 2 bases at V and 0 bases at J, with 7 bases between the two ends. The germline V gene encodes CDR1 SGHAT and CDR2 FQNNGV. The variable domain in full, completed from reference TRBV11-2 and TRBJ2-2, reads EAGVAQSPRYKIIEKRQSVAFWCNPISGHATLYWYQQILGQGPKLLIQFQNNGVVDDSQLPKDRFSAERLKGVDSTLKIQPAKLEDSAVYLCASSLWAANTGELFFGEGSRLTVL.

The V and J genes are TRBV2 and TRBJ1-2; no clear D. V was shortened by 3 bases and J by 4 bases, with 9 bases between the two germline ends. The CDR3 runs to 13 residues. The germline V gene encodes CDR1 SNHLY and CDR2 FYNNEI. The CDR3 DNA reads TGTGCCAGCAGTGAGACGGAGCTCTATGGCTACACCTTC. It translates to CASSETELYGYTF.

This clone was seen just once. CDR3 DNA sequence: TGTGCCTGGGGACGCGGTGTGAACACCGGGGAGCTGTTTTTT. Residues: CAWGRGVNTGELFF. The V gene is TRBV30, the J gene TRBJ2-2; D is unclear. V was clipped by 5 bases and J by 1 base, with 11 bases between them. Germline assignment: CDR1 GTSNPN and CDR2 SVGIG (reference sequence). The CDR3 totals 14 residues.

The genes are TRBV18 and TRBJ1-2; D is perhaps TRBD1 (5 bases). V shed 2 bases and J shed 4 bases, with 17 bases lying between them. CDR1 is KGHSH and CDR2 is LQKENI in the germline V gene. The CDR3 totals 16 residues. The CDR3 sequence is CASSPETSRDSYGYTF. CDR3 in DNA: TGTGCCAGCTCACCAGAAACATCCCGGGACTCCTATGGCTACACCTTC.

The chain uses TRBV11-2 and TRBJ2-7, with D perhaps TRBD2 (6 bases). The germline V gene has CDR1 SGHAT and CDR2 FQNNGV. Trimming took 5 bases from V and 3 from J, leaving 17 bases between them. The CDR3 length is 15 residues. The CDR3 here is CASSPRGRTFYEQYF. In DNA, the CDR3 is TGTGCCAGCAGCCCGCGAGGGAGGACCTTCTACGAGCAGTACTTC.

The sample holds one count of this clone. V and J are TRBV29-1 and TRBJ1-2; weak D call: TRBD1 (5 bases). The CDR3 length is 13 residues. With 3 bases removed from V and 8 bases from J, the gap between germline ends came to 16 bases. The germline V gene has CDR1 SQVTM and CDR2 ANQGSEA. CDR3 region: CSVEPQGRLGYTF. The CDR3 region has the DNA TGCAGCGTTGAGCCCCAGGGTCGTCTCGGCTACACCTTC.

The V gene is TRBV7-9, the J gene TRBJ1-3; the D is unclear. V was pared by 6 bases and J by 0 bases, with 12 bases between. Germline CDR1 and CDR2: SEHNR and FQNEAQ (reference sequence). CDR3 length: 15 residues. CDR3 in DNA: TGTGCCAGCAGTCCCGGACGGAGCTCTGGAAACACCATATATTTT. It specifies CASSPGRSSGNTIYF.

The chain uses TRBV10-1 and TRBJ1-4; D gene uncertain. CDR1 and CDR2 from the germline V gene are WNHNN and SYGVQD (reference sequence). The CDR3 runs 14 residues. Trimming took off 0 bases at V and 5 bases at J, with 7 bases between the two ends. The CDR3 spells CASSESTANEKLFF. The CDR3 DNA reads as TGCGCCAGCAGTGAGTCAACAGCAAATGAAAAACTGTTTTTT.

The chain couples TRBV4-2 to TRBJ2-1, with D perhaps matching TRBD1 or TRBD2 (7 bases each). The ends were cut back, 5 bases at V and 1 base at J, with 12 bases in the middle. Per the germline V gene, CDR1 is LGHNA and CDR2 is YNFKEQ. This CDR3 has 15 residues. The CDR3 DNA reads TGTGCCAGCAGCTCGCAGGGGGGGTCCTACAATGAGCAGTTCTTC. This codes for CASSSQGGSYNEQFF.

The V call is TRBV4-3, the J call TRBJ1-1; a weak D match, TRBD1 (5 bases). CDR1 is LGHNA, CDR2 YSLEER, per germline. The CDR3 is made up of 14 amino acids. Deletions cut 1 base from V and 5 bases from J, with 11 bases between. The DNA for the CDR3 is TGCGCCAGCAGCCAAGTGGGCTCAGGGACTGAAGCTTTCTTT. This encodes CASSQVGSGTEAFF.

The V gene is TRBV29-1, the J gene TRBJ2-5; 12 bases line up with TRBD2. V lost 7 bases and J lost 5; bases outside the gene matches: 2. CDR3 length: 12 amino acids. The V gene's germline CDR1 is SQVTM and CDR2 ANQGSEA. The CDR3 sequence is CSAGTSGETQYF. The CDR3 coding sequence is TGCAGCGCCGGGACTAGCGGGGAGACCCAGTACTTC.

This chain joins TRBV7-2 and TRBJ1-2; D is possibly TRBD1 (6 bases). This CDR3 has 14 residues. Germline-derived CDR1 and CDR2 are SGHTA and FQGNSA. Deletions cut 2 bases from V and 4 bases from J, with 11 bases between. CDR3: CASSLTADSYGYTF. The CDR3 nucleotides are TGTGCCAGCAGCTTAACAGCGGACAGCTATGGCTACACCTTC.

The CDR3 coding sequence is TGTGCCAGCAGCCACAGGGACCTCTATGGCTACACCTTC. Its translation is CASSHRDLYGYTF. V and J are TRBV7-8 and TRBJ1-2; D possibly corresponds to TRBD1 (6 bases). Trimming pared 5 bases from V and 4 bases from J, leaving 11 bases between. The CDR3 runs 13 residues. Germline V gives CDR1 SGHVS, CDR2 FQNEAQ.

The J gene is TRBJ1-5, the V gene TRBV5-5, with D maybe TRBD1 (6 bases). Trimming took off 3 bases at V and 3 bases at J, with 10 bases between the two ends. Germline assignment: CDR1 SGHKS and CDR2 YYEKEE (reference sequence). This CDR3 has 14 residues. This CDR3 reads CASSWTVSNQPQHF. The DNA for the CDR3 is TGTGCCAGCAGCTGGACAGTTTCCAATCAGCCCCAGCATTTT. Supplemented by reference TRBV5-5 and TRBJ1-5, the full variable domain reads DAGVTQSPTHLIKTRGQQVTLRCSPISGHKSVSWYQQVLGQGPQFIFQYYEKEERGRGNFPDRFSARQFPNYSSELNVNALLLGDSALYLCASSWTVSNQPQHFGDGTRLSIL.

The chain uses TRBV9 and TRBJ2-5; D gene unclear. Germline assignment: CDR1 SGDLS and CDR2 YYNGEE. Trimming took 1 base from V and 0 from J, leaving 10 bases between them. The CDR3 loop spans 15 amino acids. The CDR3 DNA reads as TGTGCCAGCAGCGTAACGAGTACCTACCAAGAGACCCAGTACTTC. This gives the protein CASSVTSTYQETQYF.

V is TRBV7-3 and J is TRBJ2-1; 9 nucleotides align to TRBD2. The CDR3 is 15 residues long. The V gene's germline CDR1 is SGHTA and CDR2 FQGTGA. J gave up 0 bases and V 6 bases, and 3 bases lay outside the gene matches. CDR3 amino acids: CASSGGGASYNEQFF. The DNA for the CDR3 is TGTGCCAGCAGTGGCGGGGGGGCCTCCTACAATGAGCAGTTCTTC.

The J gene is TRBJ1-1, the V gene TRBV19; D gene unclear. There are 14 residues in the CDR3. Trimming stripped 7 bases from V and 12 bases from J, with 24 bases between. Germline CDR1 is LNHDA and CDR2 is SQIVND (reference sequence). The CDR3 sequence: CASTPSWGNKVTFF. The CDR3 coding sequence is TGTGCCAGTACTCCCAGCTGGGGAAATAAGGTAACTTTCTTT.

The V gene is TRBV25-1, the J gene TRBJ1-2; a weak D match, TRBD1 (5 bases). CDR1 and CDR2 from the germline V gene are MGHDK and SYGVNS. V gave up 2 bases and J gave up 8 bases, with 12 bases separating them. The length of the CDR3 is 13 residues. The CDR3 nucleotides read TGTGCCAGCAGTGAAGAGGGGTTACGGGGCTACACCTTC. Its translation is CASSEEGLRGYTF.

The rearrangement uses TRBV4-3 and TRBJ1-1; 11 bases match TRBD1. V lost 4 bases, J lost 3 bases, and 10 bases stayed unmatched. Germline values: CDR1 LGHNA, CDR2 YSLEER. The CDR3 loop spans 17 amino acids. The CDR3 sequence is CASSPSGTGGMDTEAFF. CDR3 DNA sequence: TGCGCCAGCAGCCCCTCCGGGACAGGGGGGATGGACACTGAAGCTTTCTTT.